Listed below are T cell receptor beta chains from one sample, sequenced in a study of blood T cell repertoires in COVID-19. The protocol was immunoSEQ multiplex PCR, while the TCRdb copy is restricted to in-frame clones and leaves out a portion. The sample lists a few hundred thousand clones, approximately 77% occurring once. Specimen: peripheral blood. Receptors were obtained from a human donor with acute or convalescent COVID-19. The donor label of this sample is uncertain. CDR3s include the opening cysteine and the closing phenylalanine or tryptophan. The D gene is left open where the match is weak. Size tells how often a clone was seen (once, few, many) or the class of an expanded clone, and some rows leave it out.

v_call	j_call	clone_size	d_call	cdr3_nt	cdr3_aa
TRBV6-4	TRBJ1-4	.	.	TGTGCCAGCAGTGACCAGACAGGCGAAAAACTGTTTTTT	CASSDQTGEKLFF
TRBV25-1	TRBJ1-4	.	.	TGTGCCAGCAGTGGTCTAGAGGGAGAAAAACTGTTTTTT	CASSGLEGEKLFF
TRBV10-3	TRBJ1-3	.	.	TGTGCCATCAAGGGACTCACCTCTGGAAACACCATATATTTT	CAIKGLTSGNTIYF
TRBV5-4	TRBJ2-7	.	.	TGTGCCAGCAGCGTGGGGAGCCTCTCCTACGAGCAGTACTTC	CASSVGSLSYEQYF
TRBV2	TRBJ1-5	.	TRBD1	TGTGCCAGCAGAGAGGACAGGGCGGGACAGCCCCAGCATTTT	CASREDRAGQPQHF
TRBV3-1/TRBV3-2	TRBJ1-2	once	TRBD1	TGTGCCAGCAGCCAAGTTCGAGAGGGGGCCGGTGGCTACACCTTC	CASSQVREGAGGYTF
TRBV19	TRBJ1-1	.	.	TGTGCCAGTCGTAAAGGGGGGGCAGGGAACACTGAAGCTTTCTTT	CASRKGGAGNTEAFF
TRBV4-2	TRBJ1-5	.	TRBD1	TGTGCCAGCAGCCTCGGGACAGGGCCCAATCAGCCCCAGCATTTT	CASSLGTGPNQPQHF
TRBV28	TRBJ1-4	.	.	TGTGCCAGCAGGGGAGCGGTGGGTGAAAAACTGTTTTTT	CASRGAVGEKLFF
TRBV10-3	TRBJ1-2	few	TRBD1	TGTGCCATCGGCCAACAGGGGGCGCCAGGTTATGGCTACACCTTC	CAIGQQGAPGYGYTF
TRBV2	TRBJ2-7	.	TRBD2	TGTGCCAGCAGTCCCGGGAGGGAGCAGTACTTC	CASSPGREQYF
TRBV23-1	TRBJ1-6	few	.	TGCGCCAACACCTCGGGGGGACGTTATAATTCACCCCTCCACTTT	CANTSGGRYNSPLHF
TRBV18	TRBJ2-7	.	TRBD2	TGTGCCAGCTCACTCAATTTAGCGGGAGAGGTCGAGCAGTACTTC	CASSLNLAGEVEQYF
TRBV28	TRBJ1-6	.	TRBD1	TGTGCCAGCAGCCAACCAACTGGACAGGATTCACCCCTCCACTTT	CASSQPTGQDSPLHF
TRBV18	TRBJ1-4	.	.	TGTGCCAGCTCACCAAAACAGCATAATGAAAAACTGTTTTTT	CASSPKQHNEKLFF
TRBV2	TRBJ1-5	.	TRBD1	TGTGCCAGCGGGGACAGCCGGAGTCAGCCCCAGCATTTT	CASGDSRSQPQHF
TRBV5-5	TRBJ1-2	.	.	TGTGCCAGCAGCTTGACAGCCTATGGCTACACCTTC	CASSLTAYGYTF
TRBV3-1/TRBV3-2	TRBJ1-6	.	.	TGTGCCAGCAGCCGAGACAGGCTAAATTCACCCCTCCACTTT	CASSRDRLNSPLHF
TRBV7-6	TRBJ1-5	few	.	TGTGCCAGCAGCTTGAGTCATAGCAATCAGCCCCAGCATTTT	CASSLSHSNQPQHF
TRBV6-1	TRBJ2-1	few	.	TGTGCCAGCAGTGAAGTAGCGGCCGCCGGGCAGTTCTTC	CASSEVAAAGQFF
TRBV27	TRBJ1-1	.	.	TGTGCCAGCAGTACCCACACAGGGAACACTGAAGCTTTCTTT	CASSTHTGNTEAFF
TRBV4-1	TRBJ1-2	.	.	TGCGCCAGCAGCCAAGCCCAGGGCATTGGCTATGGCTACACCTTC	CASSQAQGIGYGYTF
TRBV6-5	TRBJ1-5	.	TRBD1	TGTGCCAGCAGCTTACAGGGGTATCAGCCCCAGCATTTT	CASSLQGYQPQHF
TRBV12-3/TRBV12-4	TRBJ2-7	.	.	TGTGCCAGCAGCCCTTTCCTCTACGAGCAGTACTTC	CASSPFLYEQYF
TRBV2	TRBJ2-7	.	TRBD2	TGTGCCAGCAGGGAGACTAGCGGGCCGTCCTACGAGCAGTACTTC	CASRETSGPSYEQYF
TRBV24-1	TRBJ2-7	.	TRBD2	TGTGCCACCAGTGATTCCCTAGCGGGCCGGGACGAGCAGTACTTC	CATSDSLAGRDEQYF
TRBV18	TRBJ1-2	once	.	TGTGCCAGCTCAACCGCCGGGACAACTAACTATGGCTACACCTTC	CASSTAGTTNYGYTF
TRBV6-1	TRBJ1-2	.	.	TGTGCCAGCAGTGAGACAGGAATGGGCTATGGCTACACCTTC	CASSETGMGYGYTF
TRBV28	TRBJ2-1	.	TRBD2	TGTGCCAGCAGTTTATACGGTAGCGGGGGGGCGAAAGTAAGTGAGCAGTTCTTC	CASSLYGSGGAKVSEQFF
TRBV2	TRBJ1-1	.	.	TGTGCCAGCCTACGGGACGGAAGGGGGGGTACTGAAGCTTTCTTT	CASLRDGRGGTEAFF
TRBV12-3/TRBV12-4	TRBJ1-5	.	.	TGTGCCAGCAGTTTTCAGCGCGATCAGCCCCAGCATTTT	CASSFQRDQPQHF
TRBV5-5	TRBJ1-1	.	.	TGTGCCAGCAGCTTGGGAGGGAGGACTGAAGCTTTCTTT	CASSLGGRTEAFF
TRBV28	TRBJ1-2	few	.	TGTGCCAGCAGTTTGTCGACAGTCTACTATGGCTACACCTTC	CASSLSTVYYGYTF
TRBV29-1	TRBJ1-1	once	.	TGCAGCGTTGGGTTTCGGGGTCGGGCCACTGAAGCTTTCTTT	CSVGFRGRATEAFF
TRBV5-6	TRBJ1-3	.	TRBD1	TGTGCCAGCAGCCAGGGGGGTCTCTCTGGAAACACCATATATTTT	CASSQGGLSGNTIYF
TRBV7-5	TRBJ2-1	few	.	TGTGTCAGAAGCCGAATCGGCCGCCTCAGGGATGACAATGAGCAGTTCTTC	CVRSRIGRLRDDNEQFF
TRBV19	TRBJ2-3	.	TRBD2	TGTGCCAGTAGTACCCCACGCTCCTTAGCGGGAGGGCCACGCTACACAGATACGCAGTATTTT	CASSTPRSLAGGPRYTDTQYF
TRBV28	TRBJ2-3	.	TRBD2	TGTGCCAGCAGTACCCCGGCTAGCGGGAGAACAGATACGCAGTATTTT	CASSTPASGRTDTQYF
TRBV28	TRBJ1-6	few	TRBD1	TGTGCCAGCAGTCTCCCTCGGACAGGAGATTCACCCCTCCACTTT	CASSLPRTGDSPLHF
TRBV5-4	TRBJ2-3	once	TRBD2	TGTGCCAGCAGCTTAAGGACTAGCGGGCGCGCTGGACCGGATACGCAGTATTTT	CASSLRTSGRAGPDTQYF
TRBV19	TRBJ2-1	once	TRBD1	TGTGCCAGTAGTGTTCCCGGGACAGGGGGCAATGAGCAGTTCTTC	CASSVPGTGGNEQFF
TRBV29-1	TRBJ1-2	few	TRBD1	TGCAGCGTACCCGGACAGGGAGGTACAAACTATGGCTACACCTTC	CSVPGQGGTNYGYTF